The clone carrying this T cell receptor beta chain was seen once. Its antigen is unknown. The repertoire was sequenced with immunoSEQ multiplex PCR; TCRdb's copy has only in-frame clones and lacks some. The sample consists of some 71,000 clones, roughly 89% of them appearing once. The data belong to a study of T cell responses to AZD1222 COVID-19 vaccine. General observations from the study: Compared with day 0, the breadth and depth of the Spike-specific TCR repertoire rose significantly after two doses of AZD1222. Close to half of all spike-specific TCRs reportedly target regions of the variants that are unmutated. Repertoire sampling happened only post peak T cell response. Vaccine-associated CD4 TCRs ranged over spike, dominating at 160-218 and 743-854.

The V gene lost 4 bases and the J gene lost 2 bases, with 15 bases spanning the gap. Germline V gives CDR1 SEHNR, CDR2 FQNEAQ (reference sequence). The CDR3 length is 15 residues. The sample here was peripheral blood, taken on day 0 of AZD1222 vaccination. The source of this sequence is an adult in good health. V gene TRBV7-9 combines with J gene TRBJ2-7; D is possibly TRBD1 (5 bases). CDR3 amino acids: CASSWGAGKTYEQYF. CDR3 in DNA: TGTGCCAGCAGCTGGGGCGCAGGGAAGACCTACGAGCAGTACTTC.